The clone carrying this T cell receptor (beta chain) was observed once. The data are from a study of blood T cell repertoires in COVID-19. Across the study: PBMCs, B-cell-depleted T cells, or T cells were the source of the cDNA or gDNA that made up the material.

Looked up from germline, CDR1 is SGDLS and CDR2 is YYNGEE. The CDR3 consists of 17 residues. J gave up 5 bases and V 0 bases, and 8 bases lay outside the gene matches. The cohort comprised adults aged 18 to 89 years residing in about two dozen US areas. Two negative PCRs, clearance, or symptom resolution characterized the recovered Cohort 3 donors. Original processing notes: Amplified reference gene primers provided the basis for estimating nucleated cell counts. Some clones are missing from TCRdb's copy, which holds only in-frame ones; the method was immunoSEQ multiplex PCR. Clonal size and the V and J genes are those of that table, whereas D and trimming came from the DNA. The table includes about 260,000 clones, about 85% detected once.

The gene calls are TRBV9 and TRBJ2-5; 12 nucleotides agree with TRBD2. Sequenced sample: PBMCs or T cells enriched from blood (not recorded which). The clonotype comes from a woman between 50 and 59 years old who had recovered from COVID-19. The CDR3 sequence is CASSVGLAGVGLETQYF. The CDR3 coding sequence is TGTGCCAGCAGCGTAGGACTAGCGGGAGTAGGACTGGAGACCCAGTACTTC. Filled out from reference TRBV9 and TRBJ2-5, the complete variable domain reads DSGVTQTPKHLITATGQRVTLRCSPRSGDLSVYWYQQSLDQGLQFLIQYYNGEERAKGNILERFSAQQFPDLHSELNLSSLELGDSALYFCASSVGLAGVGLETQYFGPGTRLLVL.